The rows below give T cell receptor beta chains drawn from one sample of a study of cytomegalovirus exposure and HLA in healthy donors. Sequenced by immunoSEQ multiplex PCR; TCRdb stores in-frame clones only, minus some. The sample contains about 130,000 clones, around 80% of which appear only once. The sequenced material came from PBMCs. The source is a man aged 25 to 40 in good health and CMV-seropositive. CDR3s include the opening cysteine and the closing phenylalanine or tryptophan. The D gene is left open where the match is weak. Expanded clones get a size class; other rows say once, few or many, or leave the size out.

size: NA; D: NA; J: TRBJ2-7; V: TRBV9; CDR3: CASSVWKDSSYEQYF; DNA: TGTGCCAGCAGCGTATGGAAGGACTCCTCCTACGAGCAGTACTTC
size: NA; D: NA; J: TRBJ2-1; V: TRBV6-6; CDR3: CASSYPYNEQFF; DNA: TGTGCCAGCAGTTACCCTTACAATGAGCAGTTCTTC
size: NA; D: NA; J: TRBJ1-5; V: TRBV9; CDR3: CASSLQGGNQPQHF; DNA: TGTGCCAGCAGCCTTCAGGGTGGCAATCAGCCCCAGCATTTT
size: NA; D: NA; J: TRBJ2-3; V: TRBV15; CDR3: CATGGSGVADTQYF; DNA: TGTGCCACTGGGGGATCGGGAGTTGCAGATACGCAGTATTTT
size: few; D: TRBD2; J: TRBJ2-1; V: TRBV7-9; CDR3: CASSQLAGVSDEQFF; DNA: TGTGCCAGCAGCCAACTAGCGGGAGTATCAGATGAGCAGTTCTTC
size: NA; D: NA; J: TRBJ2-2; V: TRBV7-2; CDR3: CASSLTGAGELFF; DNA: TGTGCCAGCAGCTTAACGGGAGCCGGGGAGCTGTTTTTT
size: NA; D: NA; J: TRBJ1-1; V: TRBV14; CDR3: CASSPGGWATGAFF; DNA: TGTGCCAGCAGCCCGGGGGGGTGGGCGACGGGTGCTTTCTTT
size: NA; D: TRBD1; J: TRBJ2-2; V: TRBV4-3; CDR3: CASSQALRPGQGNTGELFF; DNA: TGCGCCAGCAGCCAAGCCCTAAGACCGGGACAGGGTAACACCGGGGAGCTGTTTTTT
size: once; D: TRBD2; J: TRBJ2-3; V: TRBV12-5; CDR3: CASGFTSGLTDTQYF; DNA: TGTGCTAGTGGTTTTACTAGCGGACTAACAGATACGCAGTATTTT
size: NA; D: NA; J: TRBJ2-2; V: TRBV15; CDR3: CATSRDRNTFNTGELFF; DNA: TGTGCCACCAGCAGAGACAGGAATACATTTAACACCGGGGAGCTGTTTTTT
size: NA; D: TRBD1; J: TRBJ2-2; V: TRBV27; CDR3: CASRGAGGLTGELFF; DNA: TGTGCCAGCCGTGGGGCAGGGGGCTTAACCGGGGAGCTGTTTTTT
size: few; D: TRBD1; J: TRBJ1-1; V: TRBV5-1; CDR3: CASSLRDSTEAFF; DNA: TGCGCCAGCAGCTTACGGGACAGCACTGAAGCTTTCTTT
size: NA; D: TRBD2; J: TRBJ2-1; V: TRBV7-6; CDR3: CASSRRTSGHNEQFF; DNA: TGTGCCAGCAGCCGTCGGACTAGCGGGCACAATGAGCAGTTCTTC
size: NA; D: NA; J: TRBJ1-4; V: TRBV9; CDR3: CASSAKSGTNEKLFF; DNA: TGTGCCAGCAGCGCCAAATCCGGAACTAATGAAAAACTGTTTTTT
size: NA; D: NA; J: TRBJ2-6; V: TRBV7-9; CDR3: CSRGEANVLTF; DNA: TGTTCCCGCGGAGAGGCCAACGTCCTGACTTTC
size: NA; D: TRBD1; J: TRBJ1-4; V: TRBV5-4; CDR3: CASSPGTGAKLFF; DNA: TGTGCCAGCAGTCCCGGGACAGGAGCAAAACTGTTTTTT
size: NA; D: TRBD2; J: TRBJ2-1; V: TRBV9; CDR3: CASSAIAGGSYNEQFF; DNA: TGTGCCAGCAGCGCCATAGCGGGAGGCTCCTACAATGAGCAGTTCTTC
size: NA; D: NA; J: TRBJ2-3; V: TRBV5-1; CDR3: CASSLAGYTDTQYF; DNA: TGCGCCAGCAGCTTGGCCGGGTACACAGATACGCAGTATTTT
size: NA; D: NA; J: TRBJ1-1; V: TRBV5-6; CDR3: CASSSLSVTEAFF; DNA: TGTGCCAGCAGCTCCCTGTCCGTCACTGAAGCTTTCTTT